One T cell receptor (beta chain) is described in this entry. This record comes from a study of T cell changes during pregnancy in multiple sclerosis. CDR3 length equals 14 residues. In germline, CDR1 is LGHNA, CDR2 YNFKEQ. The V and J ends lost 0 bases and 8 bases respectively, with 13 bases between them. Assay used: immunoSEQ multiplex PCR; TCRdb lists only in-frame clones, some missing. The table lists about 54,000 clones, 91% of them singletons, with over 1% in the top ten. Sequenced here: peripheral blood, sampled after pregnancy. The chain carries TRBV4-2 and TRBJ1-2; no clear D. The TCR sequence derives from a female donor in good health, enrolled as a control in a pregnancy study. The CDR3 DNA reads as TGTGCCAGCAGCCAAGATCGGAGCGGGTTGGGCTACACCTTC. It translates to CASSQDRSGLGYTF.